Below, one TCR beta chain is given with its context. The antigen remains undetermined. The sort gate was single viable CD3+CD4+CD8-CD45RO+ cells for memory CD4+ T cells. CMV serostatus came from serum IgG against pp150, pp28, p38, p52. Using immunoSEQ multiplex PCR, the repertoire was profiled, and TCRdb retains in-frame clones only, with some absent. The sample gives 25,000 to 40,000 clones, under 80% of which show up once; 0.63% is in the top ten. This sample is part of a study of memory CD4+ T cells and cytomegalovirus serostatus. Study-level points and caveats: About two fifths of the roughly 160 known CMV-associated TCRbeta sequences appeared in CD4+ memory.

Source material: memory CD4+ T cells from blood. The receptor was derived from an adult in good health and CMV-seronegative. Some clones in this sample may be carry-over from other donors' samples.

The CDR3 loop is CASSEVTLTDTQYF. CDR3 DNA sequence: TGTGCCAGCAGTGAAGTGACACTGACAGATACGCAGTATTTT. The chain employs TRBV6-1 and TRBJ2-3; no firm D call. The germline V and J ends were trimmed by 1 base and 3 bases, with 8 bases remaining between them. The V gene's germline CDR1 is MNHNS and CDR2 SASEGT. The CDR3 is 14 amino acids.